A selection of T cell receptor beta chains follows, all from one sample in a study of cytotoxic CD8 clonotypes in ibrutinib-treated CLL. The data were produced by immunoSEQ multiplex PCR, yet TCRdb's version contains in-frame clones alone and is incomplete. The sample contains 300,000 to 350,000 clones, around four fifths of which appear only once. This material consisted of PBMCs, taken before ibrutinib treatment. Receptors were obtained from a human donor with chronic lymphocytic leukemia. Both conserved end residues are part of each CDR3. The D gene is left open where the match is weak. Clone size is shown for a subset of rows, as once, few, many or a class of expanded clone.

>NA|TRBJ2-1|TRBV7-3|TRBD2
TGTGCCAGCAGCTTTATGGCTAGCGGGAGCTACAATGAGCAGTTCTTC
CASSFMASGSYNEQFF
>NA|TRBJ2-1|TRBV19|NA
TGTGCCAGTAGTATGGGAGACAACAATGAGCAGTTCTTC
CASSMGDNNEQFF
>NA|TRBJ2-7|TRBV4-1|TRBD2
TGCGCCAGCAGCCACGACACTAAGAGGACTAGCGGGAGCCCCTACGAGCAGTACTTC
CASSHDTKRTSGSPYEQYF
>NA|TRBJ2-7|TRBV6-1|TRBD2
TGTGCCAGCAGTGAGACTAGCGGGAGTTTCGGGTTCGGTTACGAGCAGTACTTC
CASSETSGSFGFGYEQYF
>NA|TRBJ1-3|TRBV6-5|NA
TGTGCCAGCAGGAAACAGGGAATTTATGGAAACACCATATATTTT
CASRKQGIYGNTIYF
>NA|TRBJ2-1|TRBV14|NA
TGTGCCAGCAGCCAAAGGGGAGAGTTCTTC
CASSQRGEFF
>few|TRBJ1-1|TRBV9|NA
TGTGCCAGCAGCTCCCCCCGGACGCCCGAAGCTTTCTTT
CASSSPRTPEAFF
>NA|TRBJ1-1|TRBV5-8|NA
TGTGCCAGCAGGTACTTCAGGGGAACTGAAGCTTTCTTT
CASRYFRGTEAFF
>NA|TRBJ2-7|TRBV29-1|TRBD2
TGCAGCGTTGAAGGGGTGGGAGGGTTTACCTACGAGCAGTACTTC
CSVEGVGGFTYEQYF
>NA|TRBJ1-2|TRBV4-1|NA
TGCGCCAGCAGCCATCTACGGTGGGGTGACTATGGCTACACCTTC
CASSHLRWGDYGYTF
>NA|TRBJ2-2|TRBV9|NA
TGTGCCAGCAGCGTACTACAGTTCGATGCCGGGGAGCTGTTTTTT
CASSVLQFDAGELFF
>NA|TRBJ2-1|TRBV7-3|NA
TGTGCCAGCAGCTCCTCGATGGTGAATGAGCAGTTCTTC
CASSSSMVNEQFF
>once|TRBJ2-5|TRBV14|NA
TGTGCCAGCAGCCAAGTCAGGGGATCAGAGACCCAGTACTTC
CASSQVRGSETQYF
>NA|TRBJ1-3|TRBV4-3|TRBD1
TGCGCCAGCGGGATAGACAGGGACGTTAACACCATATATTTT
CASGIDRDVNTIYF
>NA|TRBJ2-1|TRBV15|NA
TGTGCCACCAGCAGAGCATCCTACGAGACACCCTTAAATGAGCAGTTCTTC
CATSRASYETPLNEQFF
>many|TRBJ1-1|TRBV23-1|NA
TGCGCCAGCAGTCAAAGTCGTATGAAGGAAACTGAAGCTTTCTTT
CASSQSRMKETEAFF
>NA|TRBJ1-1|TRBV5-4|TRBD1
TGTGCCAGCAGCTGGAGACAGGGGGTCGCTGAAGCTTTCTTT
CASSWRQGVAEAFF
>NA|TRBJ1-5|TRBV28|NA
TGTGCCAGCAGAAGCGGCAATCAGCCCCAGCATTTT
CASRSGNQPQHF
>NA|TRBJ2-7|TRBV11-2|NA
TGTGCCAGCAGCTTAAGTTTCAGGAGGCCGTACTTC
CASSLSFRRPYF
>few|TRBJ2-7|TRBV7-8|NA
TGTGCCAGCAGCAATAGCGGAATGACCTACGAGCAGTACTTC
CASSNSGMTYEQYF
>NA|TRBJ2-5|TRBV4-3|TRBD1
TGCGCCAGCAGCCAAGGATACCGGGACAGGCAAGAGACCCAGTACTTC
CASSQGYRDRQETQYF
>NA|TRBJ2-5|TRBV6-5|NA
TGTGCCAGCAGTTACCCGGGTGGAGGTAAAGAGACCCAGTACTTC
CASSYPGGGKETQYF
>few|TRBJ2-1|TRBV19|TRBD1
TGTGCCAGTGGACAGGGGTACAATGAGCAGTTCTTC
CASGQGYNEQFF
>NA|TRBJ1-2|TRBV13|NA
TGTGCCAGCAGCAGCCAGATGGGAGCTAACTATGGCTACACCTTC
CASSSQMGANYGYTF
>NA|TRBJ2-7|TRBV6-5|NA
TGTGCCAGCAGCTTGGACCTCTACGAGCAGTACTTC
CASSLDLYEQYF
>once|TRBJ2-1|TRBV5-1|NA
TGCGCCAGCAGCTTGTACCGTAGCTCCTACAATGAGCAGTTCTTC
CASSLYRSSYNEQFF
>NA|TRBJ2-3|TRBV7-2|NA
TGTGCCAGCAGCTTAGGCCACCCCCCGGATACGCAGTATTTT
CASSLGHPPDTQYF
>few|TRBJ1-1|TRBV4-1|NA
TGCGCCAGCAGCCAAACGGGACTGAACACTGAAGCTTTCTTT
CASSQTGLNTEAFF
>NA|TRBJ2-7|TRBV2|TRBD1
TGTGCCAGCAGTACCCTGACAGGGGGCACCGAGCAGTACTTC
CASSTLTGGTEQYF
>NA|TRBJ2-7|TRBV13|NA
TGTGCCAGCAATTCCGGGACGCCGTTTTACGAGCAGTACTTC
CASNSGTPFYEQYF
>NA|TRBJ2-3|TRBV11-2|NA
TGTGCCAGCAGTTCTATAACTAGCACAGATACGCAGTATTTT
CASSSITSTDTQYF
>NA|TRBJ1-3|TRBV4-2|NA
TGTGCCAGCAGCCAAGATCCTACGGCAGGAAACACCATATATTTT
CASSQDPTAGNTIYF
>once|TRBJ1-1|TRBV7-9|NA
TGTGCCAGCAGTGTTATGGAGACAGGCGCTTTCTTT
CASSVMETGAFF
>NA|TRBJ2-3|TRBV2|NA
TGTGCCAGCAGTGGTCTAACTAGCACAGATACGCAGTATTTT
CASSGLTSTDTQYF
>NA|TRBJ2-1|TRBV2|NA
TGTGCCAGTGACTATCCCTACAAGCCCGACAATGAGCAGTTCTTC
CASDYPYKPDNEQFF
>NA|TRBJ1-5|TRBV2|TRBD1
TGTGCCAGCAGACAACAGGGGTATCATCAGCCCCAGCATTTT
CASRQQGYHQPQHF
>NA|TRBJ2-3|TRBV4-3|TRBD2
TGCGCCAGCAGCCAACTAGCGGGAGGGCTTGATACGCAGTATTTT
CASSQLAGGLDTQYF
>NA|TRBJ1-5|TRBV7-2|NA
TGTGCCAGCAGCTTCCCAAACCAGCCCCAGCATTTT
CASSFPNQPQHF
>NA|TRBJ1-1|TRBV7-9|NA
TGTGCCAGCAGCTTAGTGGCGACAAGGGTACCTGAAGCTTTCTTT
CASSLVATRVPEAFF
>NA|TRBJ2-3|TRBV5-1|TRBD1
TGCGCCAGCAGCTGGGGGACAGGGGCCCTCTTCACAGATACGCAGTATTTT
CASSWGTGALFTDTQYF
>NA|TRBJ2-3|TRBV18|NA
TGTGCCAGCTCACCACCGGTCGCGGGGGCCCAGGCAGATACGCAGTATTTT
CASSPPVAGAQADTQYF
>NA|TRBJ2-3|TRBV9|TRBD2
TGTGCCAGCAGCGTAGGGAGCGGGAGTCACACAGATACGCAGTATTTT
CASSVGSGSHTDTQYF
>few|TRBJ1-2|TRBV10-3|TRBD1
TGTGCCATCAGTACCGGGACAGGGAACTATGGCTACACCTTC
CAISTGTGNYGYTF
>NA|TRBJ2-5|TRBV30|NA
TGTGCCTGGGATGGGGGCGGGGCAGAGACCCAGTACTTC
CAWDGGGAETQYF
>NA|TRBJ2-3|TRBV11-2|NA
TGTGCCAGCAGCTTAGACAGCACAGATACGCAGTATTTT
CASSLDSTDTQYF
>few|TRBJ2-7|TRBV6-5|NA
TGTGCCAGCAGCCGAAACCCGGGAACGATGGAGCAGTACTTC
CASSRNPGTMEQYF